The next 26 T cell receptor beta chains were all read from a single sample in a study of post-analysis software for immune sequencing data. General observations from the study: The study found TRBV5-6, TRBV5-1 and TRBV20-1 among roughly 5 TRBV segments more frequent in patients than controls.

No antigens are known for them. Unique molecular identifiers tagged the TCR beta cDNA libraries. TCRdb re-analysed the PCR reads in MiXCR, keeping a single row per CDR3 protein. Of fewer than 850,000 distinct CDR3 sequences listed, around 42% are singletons. The sequenced sample was blood. Receptors originate from a girl aged 5-17 years with multiple sclerosis.

V usage is TRBV5-1 and J usage is TRBJ2-1, with 9 bases identical to TRBD2. The CDR3 covers 16 residues. Per the germline V gene, CDR1 is SGHRS and CDR2 is YFSETQ. V lost 0 bases to trimming and J lost 6 bases; unmatched junction nucleotides: 7. The CDR3 loop is CASSLGAGGIRNEQFF. The CDR3 DNA sequence: TGCGCCAGCAGCTTGGGAGCGGGAGGAATCCGCAATGAGCAGTTCTTC.

CDR3 nucleotide sequence: TGCAGCGTTGAAGTGGGGGAGAGCTCCTACAATGAGCAGTTCTTC. Its protein is CSVEVGESSYNEQFF. The chain joins TRBV29-1 to TRBJ2-1, with D perhaps given as TRBD1 or TRBD2 (5 bases each). The CDR3 length is 15 residues. CDR1 SQVTM and CDR2 ANQGSEA come from the germline V gene. Trimming pared 1 base from V and 0 bases from J, leaving 10 bases between.

This rearrangement joins TRBV28 to TRBJ1-2; the match to TRBD1 covers 12 bases. This CDR3 contains 15 residues. The V gene's germline CDR1 is MDHEN and CDR2 SYDVKM. V gave up 3 bases and J gave up 8 bases; unmatched junction bases: 7. The CDR3 is CASSFRDRGLGGYTF. Written as DNA, the CDR3 is TGTGCCAGCAGTTTCAGGGACAGGGGGCTAGGCGGCTACACCTTC.

The gene calls are TRBV5-6 and TRBJ2-3; D not resolved. Trimming pared 0 bases from V and 0 bases from J, leaving 8 bases between. The CDR3 totals 15 residues. Looked up from germline, CDR1 is SGHDT and CDR2 is YYEEEE. The CDR3 DNA reads as TGTGCCAGCAGCTTGGGGCAGAGTAGCACAGATACGCAGTATTTT. Protein sequence: CASSLGQSSTDTQYF.

This chain connects TRBV6-5 to TRBJ1-1; 8 bases match TRBD1. From germline, CDR1 is MNHEY and CDR2 SVGAGI. V was pared by 0 bases and J by 8 bases, with 14 bases of the junction left unmatched. The CDR3 runs to 17 residues. CDR3 nucleotide sequence: TGTGCCAGCAGTTACTCGTTTGTTAGGGACAGGACTACAGAAGCTTTCTTT. It yields the protein CASSYSFVRDRTTEAFF.

This chain links TRBV20-1 with TRBJ2-7, with 10 bases aligning to TRBD2. Germline loops: CDR1 DFQATT, CDR2 SNEGSKA (reference sequence). V was pared by 0 bases and J by 3 bases, with 2 bases of the junction left unmatched. This CDR3 spans 14 amino acids. The CDR3 nucleotides read TGCAGTGCTAGAGAACTAGCGGGATTCTACGAGCAGTACTTC. Amino acids: CSARELAGFYEQYF.

A few counts support this clonotype. The gene calls are TRBV7-6 and TRBJ2-1; 9 bases map to TRBD2. CDR3 length equals 16 residues. V was pared by 5 bases and J by 1 base, with 6 bases of the junction left unmatched. CDR1 and CDR2 from the germline V gene are SGHVS and FNYEAQ. The CDR3 DNA reads TGTGCCAGCAGCCTCGTAGCGGGAGAGTCCTACAATGAGCAGTTCTTC. It translates to CASSLVAGESYNEQFF.

V usage is TRBV13 and J usage is TRBJ2-1; 10 positions agree with TRBD2. The V gene's germline CDR1 is PRHDT and CDR2 FYEKMQ (reference sequence). The CDR3 is 17 amino acids. The V gene end was trimmed by 5 bases and the J gene end by 7 bases; junction bases not matched to a gene: 14. The CDR3 DNA follows: TGTGCCAGCAGCCCGCTGCGGGGGGCTAGCGGGAGTAATGAGCAGTTCTTC. It codes for CASSPLRGASGSNEQFF.

The chain uses TRBV4-2 and TRBJ2-7, with 9 bases matching TRBD2. Trimming took 1 base from V and 4 from J; bases not matched to a gene: 8. The CDR3 has 16 amino acids. Per germline, CDR1 LGHNA and CDR2 YNFKEQ. In nucleotides, the CDR3 is TGTGCCAGCAGCCAAGCGGGTGCGGGAGGGCTGTACGAGCAGTACTTC. As protein: CASSQAGAGGLYEQYF.

The gene calls are TRBV4-2 and TRBJ2-5, with D possibly being TRBD1 or TRBD2 (6 bases each). The tail of the sequence fits TRBJ2-7 better, so the J call may be wrong. This CDR3 is built from 12 residues. Germline V gene sequence: CDR1 LGHNA, CDR2 YNFKEQ. As DNA, the CDR3 is TGTGCCAGCAGCCAGGGGGGCGCCGAGCAGTACTTC. Its translation is CASSQGGAEQYF.

The rearrangement uses TRBV24-1 and TRBJ1-5; D call uncertain. Germline CDR1 and CDR2: KGHDR and SFDVKD. Between the trimmed V and J ends, which lost 5 bases and 0 bases, there was a span of 7 bases. This CDR3 has 14 amino acids. The CDR3 sequence is CATSGPYSNQPQHF. In DNA, the CDR3 is TGTGCCACCAGTGGTCCATATAGCAATCAGCCCCAGCATTTT.

This clonotype occurred a few times. The chain recombines TRBV10-3 with TRBJ2-5, with D possibly matching TRBD2 (5 bases). V lost 8 bases and J 0 bases, leaving 13 bases between the germline ends. CDR3 size: 14 residues. Germline-derived CDR1 and CDR2 are ENHRY and SYGVKD. CDR3 in amino acids: CAIAGNSDQETQYF. CDR3 in DNA: TGTGCCATCGCGGGCAACAGCGACCAAGAGACCCAGTACTTC.

The gene calls are TRBV28 and TRBJ2-1; 7 bases map to TRBD2. The CDR3 is 16 amino acids. The V segment lost 4 bases and the J segment 9 bases; nucleotides outside the gene matches: 15. Germline V gene data show CDR1 as MDHEN and CDR2 as SYDVKM. DNA of the CDR3: TGTGCCAGCAGTTCAGGACTAGTCGGGAGATACGGTGAGCAGTTCTTC. Residues: CASSSGLVGRYGEQFF.

The chain combines TRBV12-3 or TRBV12-4 with TRBJ2-3, with a possible D match to TRBD2 (6 bases). The CDR3 has 13 residues. V lost 11 bases, J lost 1 base, and 13 bases lay in between. The CDR3 DNA follows: TGTGCCGACCGCGGCGGGGGCACAGATACGCAGTATTTT. Translation: CADRGGGTDTQYF.

J is TRBJ1-4 and V is TRBV12-3 or TRBV12-4, with D perhaps matching TRBD1 (5 bases). The germline V and J ends were trimmed by 2 bases and 4 bases, with 8 bases remaining between them. The CDR3 consists of 14 residues. DNA of the CDR3: TGTGCCAGCAGTTTACAGGGAAGTAATGAAAAACTGTTTTTT. Encoded protein: CASSLQGSNEKLFF.

V and J are TRBV28 and TRBJ2-3; 8 nucleotides align to TRBD2. The CDR3 runs 19 residues. Germline CDR1 MDHEN, CDR2 SYDVKM. Trimming cost V 1 base and J 7 bases; bases outside gene matches: 19. Here the CDR3 reads CASSLYWAGGLTKGNTQYF. DNA for the CDR3: TGTGCCAGCAGTTTATATTGGGCGGGAGGATTAACCAAGGGAAATACGCAGTATTTT.

V and J are TRBV7-8 and TRBJ2-5; 10 bases fit TRBD2. Germline-derived CDR1 and CDR2 are SGHVS and FQNEAQ. The ends lost 5 bases at V and 5 bases at J; junction bases unmatched: 20. CDR3 length: 19 amino acids. The CDR3: CASSDGTGLADLQGETQYF. As DNA, the CDR3 is TGTGCCAGCAGCGACGGAACCGGACTAGCGGACCTCCAAGGGGAGACCCAGTACTTC.

J is TRBJ2-7 and V is TRBV5-1, with D tentatively TRBD1 (6 bases). Germline loops: CDR1 SGHRS, CDR2 YFSETQ. This CDR3 has 13 amino acids. With 6 bases removed from V and 5 bases from J, the gap between germline ends came to 15 bases. CDR3 protein: CASTGTQFHEQYF. The CDR3 DNA reads TGCGCCAGCACTGGGACACAGTTTCACGAGCAGTACTTC.

The CDR3 DNA reads TGTGCCAGCAGCCCCCCCAGGGACAATGAGCAGTTCTTC. Protein product: CASSPPRDNEQFF. The chain recombines TRBV5-5 with TRBJ2-1; D is perhaps TRBD1 (5 bases). Looked up from germline, CDR1 is SGHKS and CDR2 is YYEKEE (reference sequence). This CDR3 is 13 amino acids long. V lost 4 bases, J lost 5 bases, and 10 bases lay in between.

V is TRBV6-9 and J is TRBJ2-7; 13 bases are a match to TRBD2. Germline V gene data show CDR1 as MNHGY and CDR2 as SVAAGI. The trim removed 8 bases at V and 4 bases at J, leaving 11 bases unmatched. The CDR3 is 16 amino acids. DNA of the CDR3: TGTGCCAGCCCTACTAGCGGGAGGGCTGGGCCTTACGAGCAGTACTTC. It specifies CASPTSGRAGPYEQYF.

This chain connects TRBV4-1 to TRBJ2-5; TRBD2 aligns across 7 bases. The ends lost 0 bases at V and 11 bases at J; junction bases unmatched: 12. The CDR3 has 15 residues. CDR1 and CDR2 (germline): MGHRA, YSYEKL. This chain's CDR3 is CASSQDWLAALGQYF. The CDR3 DNA reads as TGCGCCAGCAGCCAAGATTGGCTAGCGGCCCTGGGGCAGTACTTC.

The V call is TRBV20-1, the J call TRBJ2-3, with a weak D call TRBD1 (5 bases). The CDR3 has 15 amino acids. V was trimmed by 4 bases and J by 2 bases, leaving 16 bases between them. From germline, CDR1 is DFQATT and CDR2 SNEGSKA (reference sequence). The CDR3: CSAKNYRIHTDTQYF. CDR3 nucleotide sequence: TGCAGTGCTAAAAATTACAGGATTCACACAGATACGCAGTATTTT.

The rearrangement links TRBV29-1 to TRBJ1-3; D is possibly TRBD1 (5 bases). V was cut by 4 bases and J by 4 bases, with 20 bases left in between. This CDR3 comprises 16 residues. Germline V CDR1 and CDR2: SQVTM, ANQGSEA. The CDR3 loop is CSVGEAWGKGGNTIYF. CDR3 DNA sequence: TGCAGCGTTGGCGAGGCATGGGGCAAAGGGGGAAACACCATATATTTT.

The chain carries TRBV7-9 and TRBJ1-2, with D perhaps TRBD1 (5 bases). This CDR3 contains 15 residues. Germline lookup yields CDR1 SEHNR and CDR2 FQNEAQ (reference sequence). Trimming left V 4 bases short and J 6 bases short, with 18 bases between. The CDR3 DNA reads TGTGCCAGCAGCTCGCGGGGGTTCGAGAAAAATGGCTACACCTTC. Its translation is CASSSRGFEKNGYTF.

V usage is TRBV6-6 and J usage is TRBJ2-5; the match to TRBD2 covers 12 bases. The CDR3 sequence is 17 residues long. Germline V gene data show CDR1 as MNHNY and CDR2 as SVGAGI (reference sequence). V trimming: 0 bases; J trimming: 5 bases; junction bases outside the gene matches: 7. The CDR3: CASSYSTGLAGRETQYF. The CDR3 DNA follows: TGTGCCAGCAGTTACTCGACCGGACTAGCGGGACGGGAGACCCAGTACTTC.

This clonotype was found many times. The genes are TRBV4-1 and TRBJ2-1, with a weak D call TRBD1 (5 bases). Germline-derived CDR1 and CDR2 are MGHRA and YSYEKL. V was clipped by 1 base and J by 0 bases, with 10 bases between them. This CDR3 comprises 16 residues. For the CDR3, the DNA is TGCGCCAGCAGCCAAGTGGACATGGTCTCCTACAATGAGCAGTTCTTC. This translates into CASSQVDMVSYNEQFF.